The present entry profiles one T cell receptor (beta chain) with its context. Its antigen remains unidentified. Per-nucleotide qualities are absent, and no much larger clonotype sits a single base away. The data were taken from a study of control samples from healthy donors and cancer patients (dated by TCRdb to 2020 to 2021). Library preparation was by the immunoSEQ multiplex PCR assay. TCRdb's version of the immuneACCESS table is confined to in-frame rearrangements and falls short of the full clone set. An unresolved V gene accounts for under half of the shortfall where checked; the remainder is of unknown origin. The sample profile shows around 140,000 clones; about 90% of them were found once. 5.5% to 7.5% of the sample belongs to the ten largest clones. CDR3 length: 16 amino acids, cysteine to phenylalanine. The CDR3 DNA has 48 bases and is translated from base 1. At the junction V is shortened by 0 bases and J by 0 bases; bases outside the gene matches: 5. From a lookup of the germline V gene (reference sequence), CDR1 and CDR2 are MNHNY and SVGAGI.

This sequence uses TRBV6-6 and TRBJ2-7; 7 of the junction bases match TRBD2. Material: blood. This TCR was recovered from a man aged 18 to 30 in good health. The nucleotides read TGTGCCAGCAGTTACTCGCGGGGGTCTAGCTCCTACGAGCAGTACTTC. It translates as CASSYSRGSSSYEQYF.